Below are 24 T cell receptor beta chains sequenced from a single sample in a study of blood T cell repertoires in COVID-19. Clones were read by immunoSEQ multiplex PCR, and TCRdb kept only the in-frame ones, dropping some. The table has under 450,000 clones, about 89% seen once. The specimen sequenced was PBMCs or T cells enriched from blood (not recorded which). The source of these receptors is a man younger than 40 who had recovered from COVID-19.

This chain uses TRBV18 with TRBJ1-4; no reliable D call. Deletions cut 6 bases from V and 0 bases from J, with 11 bases between. This CDR3 has 15 amino acids. The germline gives CDR1 KGHSH, CDR2 LQKENI. The CDR3 region has the DNA TGTGCCAGCTCCCGAAACAGTGCAACTAATGAAAAACTGTTTTTT. This sequence encodes CASSRNSATNEKLFF. The full variable domain, rest sourced from reference TRBV18 and TRBJ1-4, is NAGVMQNPRHLVRRRGQEARLRCSPMKGHSHVYWYRQLPEEGLKFMVYLQKENIIDESGMPKERFSAEFPKEGPSILRIQQVVRGDSAAYFCASSRNSATNEKLFFGSGTQLSVL.

The chain carries TRBV5-6 and TRBJ1-3; TRBD1 is a possible D gene (6 bases). Trimming removed 4 bases at V and 0 bases at J, with 11 bases between. This CDR3 is 15 amino acids long. The germline CDR1 and CDR2 sequences are SGHDT and YYEEEE. The CDR3 protein is CASSSTGSSGNTIYF. DNA for the CDR3: TGTGCCAGCAGCAGCACAGGGAGCTCTGGAAACACCATATATTTT.

The gene calls are TRBV4-1 and TRBJ2-3; TRBD2 is a possible D gene (7 bases). Trimming removed 0 bases from V and 6 bases from J, with 19 bases in between. This CDR3 contains 17 residues. Germline V gene sequence: CDR1 MGHRA, CDR2 YSYEKL. CDR3 protein: CASSQDPILRGADTQYF. In DNA, the CDR3 is TGCGCCAGCAGCCAAGATCCTATCCTCCGGGGGGCGGATACGCAGTATTTT.

CDR3 region: CAWTSGGGAPDTQYF. For the CDR3, the DNA is TGTGCCTGGACTTCCGGCGGGGGGGCCCCAGATACGCAGTATTTT. This rearrangement joins TRBV30 to TRBJ2-3, with 9 bases aligning to TRBD2. Trimming removed 4 bases from V and 4 bases from J; junction bases left unmatched: 9. Per the germline V gene, CDR1 is GTSNPN and CDR2 is SVGIG (reference sequence). The CDR3 runs to 15 residues.

The chain joins TRBV19 to TRBJ1-1; maybe TRBD1 (5 bases). Germline V gene data show CDR1 as LNHDA and CDR2 as SQIVND (reference sequence). V shed 8 bases and J shed 0 bases, with 34 bases lying between them. The CDR3 runs to 21 residues. CDR3 sequence: CASYTVPGRRGRGPMNTEAFF. The CDR3 DNA follows: TGTGCCAGTTACACCGTTCCCGGGCGAAGGGGTAGAGGACCGATGAACACTGAAGCTTTCTTT. The whole variable domain, remainder taken from reference TRBV19 and TRBJ1-1, is DGGITQSPKYLFRKEGQNVTLSCEQNLNHDAMYWYRQDPGQGLRLIYYSQIVNDFQKGDIAEGYSVSREKKESFPLTVTSAQKNPTAFYLCASYTVPGRRGRGPMNTEAFFGQGTRLTVV.

This chain links TRBV5-1 with TRBJ1-4; D is perhaps TRBD1 (6 bases). The CDR3 spans 12 residues. Germline V lookup: CDR1 SGHRS, CDR2 YFSETQ. The ends were cut back, 3 bases at V and 12 bases at J, with 12 bases in the middle. In nucleotides, the CDR3 is TGCGCCAGCAGCTCGCAGGGGACGGAACTGTTTTTT. Translation: CASSSQGTELFF. Drawing the rest from reference TRBV5-1 and TRBJ1-4, the complete variable domain is KAGVTQTPRYLIKTRGQQVTLSCSPISGHRSVSWYQQTPGQGLQFLFEYFSETQRNKGNFPGRFSGRQFSNSRSEMNVSTLELGDSALYLCASSSQGTELFFGSGTQLSVL.

The chain uses TRBV10-2 and TRBJ1-2, with unresolved D. Trimming left V 0 bases short and J 7 bases short, with 12 bases between. Germline lookup yields CDR1 WSHSY and CDR2 SAAADI. CDR3 length: 14 residues. The CDR3 region is CASSESRISSGYTF. DNA for the CDR3: TGCGCCAGCAGTGAGTCTCGAATTTCTAGTGGCTACACCTTC.

V usage is TRBV14 and J usage is TRBJ1-6; 7 bases line up with TRBD1. The CDR3 loop spans 14 amino acids. V trimming: 1 base; J trimming: 7 bases; junction bases outside the gene matches: 1. Germline CDR1 and CDR2: SGHDN and FVKESK. CDR3 coding DNA: TGTGCCAGCAGCCAAGTGGACAGGAATTCACCCCTCCACTTT. It encodes CASSQVDRNSPLHF.

This chain links TRBV6-1 with TRBJ2-7, with a tentative D call TRBD2 (6 bases). The CDR3 loop spans 22 amino acids. Germline values: CDR1 MNHNS, CDR2 SASEGT. The germline V and J ends were trimmed by 2 bases and 7 bases, with 39 bases remaining between them. The CDR3 protein is CASSEYLPGGPLVARGIGEQYF. CDR3 sequence (DNA): TGTGCCAGCAGTGAATATCTACCTGGAGGGCCGTTGGTCGCCCGGGGGATCGGGGAGCAGTACTTC.

The chain has TRBV30 and TRBJ1-5; 12 bases fit TRBD1. After removal of 2 bases from V and 0 bases from J, the junction contained 5 bases not matched to a gene. This CDR3 comprises 17 residues. Germline CDR1 GTSNPN, CDR2 SVGIG (reference sequence). The CDR3 DNA is TGTGCCTGGAGTAGGGACAGGGGGCCGTATAGCAATCAGCCCCAGCATTTT. Encoded protein: CAWSRDRGPYSNQPQHF. The full variable domain, completed using reference TRBV30 and TRBJ1-5, is SQTIHQWPATLVQPVGSPLSLECTVEGTSNPNLYWYRQAAGRGLQLLFYSVGIGQISSEVPQNLSASRPQDRQFILSSKKLLLSDSGFYLCAWSRDRGPYSNQPQHFGDGTRLSIL.

The chain combines TRBV6-5 with TRBJ2-1; 9 bases fit TRBD1. CDR1 MNHEY and CDR2 SVGAGI come from the germline V gene. V lost 6 bases to trimming and J lost 0 bases; unmatched junction nucleotides: 3. The CDR3 has 15 amino acids. The CDR3 is CASSLTGGSYNEQFF. CDR3 DNA: TGTGCCAGCAGCTTGACAGGGGGCTCCTACAATGAGCAGTTCTTC.

This clone appeared a few times. The chain joins TRBV7-8 to TRBJ1-5; TRBD1 aligns across 7 bases. Trimming cost V 6 bases and J 2 bases; bases outside gene matches: 7. The CDR3 is made up of 15 amino acids. Germline assignment: CDR1 SGHVS and CDR2 FQNEAQ. CDR3 DNA: TGTGCCAGCAGTGACAGGGTCTATGGCAATCAGCCCCAGCATTTT. It codes for CASSDRVYGNQPQHF.

The chain uses TRBV3-1 (or the pseudogene TRBV3-2) and TRBJ1-2; 7 bases fit TRBD1. J gave up 6 bases and V 2 bases, and 3 bases lay outside the gene matches. Germline V gene data show CDR1 as LGHDT and CDR2 as YNNKEL (reference sequence). The CDR3 is made up of 13 amino acids. In DNA, the CDR3 is TGTGCCAGCAGCCAAACAGGGGACGATGGCTACACCTTC. It encodes CASSQTGDDGYTF.

The rearrangement links TRBV12-5 to TRBJ2-7; 7 bases fit TRBD1. V shed 0 bases, J shed 4 bases, and the junction held 9 bases outside the gene matches. The CDR3 loop spans 16 amino acids. Germline CDR1 LGHNT, CDR2 FRNRAP. The CDR3 loop is CASGLVDGTVFYEQYF. CDR3 nucleotides: TGTGCTAGTGGTTTGGTAGATGGGACAGTGTTTTACGAGCAGTACTTC.

The rearrangement uses TRBV5-5 and TRBJ2-1, with 7 nucleotides matching TRBD1. The V gene end was trimmed by 0 bases and the J gene end by 6 bases; junction bases not matched to a gene: 3. CDR3 length: 14 amino acids. Germline assignment: CDR1 SGHKS and CDR2 YYEKEE (reference sequence). The CDR3, as DNA: TGTGCCAGCAGCTTGGGACAGGGACCCAATGAGCAGTTCTTC. Its translation is CASSLGQGPNEQFF.

The gene calls are TRBV6-1 and TRBJ2-1; D is possibly TRBD1 (6 bases). The germline gives CDR1 MNHNS, CDR2 SASEGT. The CDR3 spans 19 residues. The V end was cut by 0 bases, the J end by 0 bases, with 18 bases between. The CDR3 nucleotides are TGTGCCAGCAGTGAAGCCCGGGGCTGGGGGCCAAGCTCCTACAATGAGCAGTTCTTC. Translated: CASSEARGWGPSSYNEQFF.

The chain combines TRBV6-5 with TRBJ2-7, with a weak D call TRBD1 (5 bases). The CDR3 is 13 residues long. CDR1 and CDR2 from the germline V gene are MNHEY and SVGAGI. V gave up 4 bases and J gave up 5 bases, with 12 bases separating them. The CDR3 bases are TGTGCCAGCAGTTCCGCAGGGCGCGACGAGCAGTACTTC. This sequence encodes CASSSAGRDEQYF.

The chain has TRBV12-5 and TRBJ1-1; possibly TRBD1 for D (5 bases). This CDR3 contains 16 residues. The V and J ends lost 5 bases and 0 bases respectively, with 16 bases between them. Germline V gene sequence: CDR1 LGHNT, CDR2 FRNRAP. The CDR3 nucleotides read TGTGCTAGTGGTACCCTCCCGACAGCCATGAACACTGAAGCTTTCTTT. Translated, it gives CASGTLPTAMNTEAFF.

The chain joins TRBV6-5 to TRBJ2-3; D is undetermined. The length of the CDR3 is 12 residues. V gave up 8 bases and J gave up 0 bases, with 6 bases separating them. Per germline, CDR1 MNHEY and CDR2 SVGAGI. In DNA form, the CDR3 reads TGTGCCAGCCGCCAGAGCACAGATACGCAGTATTTT. This encodes CASRQSTDTQYF.

This chain uses TRBV6-5 with TRBJ1-3; 9 bases are a match to TRBD1. The germline V gene encodes CDR1 MNHEY and CDR2 SVGAGI. J gave up 6 bases and V 6 bases, and 3 bases lay outside the gene matches. The CDR3 runs 13 residues. This CDR3 is CASRRQGENTIYF. The CDR3 coding sequence is TGTGCCAGCAGAAGACAGGGGGAAAACACCATATATTTT.

This clone appeared a few times. This chain joins TRBV6-5 and TRBJ2-7; TRBD1 agrees at 9 bases. Germline V CDR1 and CDR2: MNHEY, SVGAGI. V trimming: 5 bases; J trimming: 0 bases; junction bases outside the gene matches: 5. This CDR3 is 15 amino acids long. CDR3 protein: CASSRTGGFSYEQYF. The DNA for the CDR3 is TGTGCCAGCAGTCGTACAGGGGGCTTCTCCTACGAGCAGTACTTC.

The table lists this clone with a count of one. V gene TRBV3-1 (or the pseudogene TRBV3-2) combines with J gene TRBJ1-1; D ambiguous. V gave up 3 bases and J gave up 1 base, with 6 bases separating them. The CDR3 covers 13 residues. Looked up from germline, CDR1 is LGHDT and CDR2 is YNNKEL (reference sequence). The CDR3 loop reads CASSHGGNTEAFF. CDR3 in DNA: TGTGCCAGCAGCCACGGTGGGAACACTGAAGCTTTCTTT.

The chain has TRBV5-1 and TRBJ2-2, with 12 bases lining up with TRBD1. Germline V gene lookup returns CDR1 SGHRS and CDR2 YFSETQ. The V gene end was trimmed by 1 base and the J gene end by 15 bases; junction bases not matched to a gene: 7. This CDR3 contains 14 residues. The CDR3 sequence is CASSLYSGQGAMFF. The DNA for the CDR3 is TGCGCCAGCAGCTTGTACTCGGGACAGGGGGCGATGTTTTTT. The entire variable domain, with the rest obtained from reference TRBV5-1 and TRBJ2-2, is as follows: KAGVTQTPRYLIKTRGQQVTLSCSPISGHRSVSWYQQTPGQGLQFLFEYFSETQRNKGNFPGRFSGRQFSNSRSEMNVSTLELGDSALYLCASSLYSGQGAMFFGEGSRLTVL.

This chain joins TRBV25-1 and TRBJ1-6, with 9 bases aligning to TRBD1. With 6 bases clipped from V and 7 bases from J, the junction kept 7 bases outside the gene matches. This CDR3 spans 15 amino acids. Per germline, CDR1 MGHDK and CDR2 SYGVNS. CDR3 in DNA: TGTGCCAGCAGGGGCGGGACAGGGAAAAATTCACCCCTCCACTTT. It specifies CASRGGTGKNSPLHF.